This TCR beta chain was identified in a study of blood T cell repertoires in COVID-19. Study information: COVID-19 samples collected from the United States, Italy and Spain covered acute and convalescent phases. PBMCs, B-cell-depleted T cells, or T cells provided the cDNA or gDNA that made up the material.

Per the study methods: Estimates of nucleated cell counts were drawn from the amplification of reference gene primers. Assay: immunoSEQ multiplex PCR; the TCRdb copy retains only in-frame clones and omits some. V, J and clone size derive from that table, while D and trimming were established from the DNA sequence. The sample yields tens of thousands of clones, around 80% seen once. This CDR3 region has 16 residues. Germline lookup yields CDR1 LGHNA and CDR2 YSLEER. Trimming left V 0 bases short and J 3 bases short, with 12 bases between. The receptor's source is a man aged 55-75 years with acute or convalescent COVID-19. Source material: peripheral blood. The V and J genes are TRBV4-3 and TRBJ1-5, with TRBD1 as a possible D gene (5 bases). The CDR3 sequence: CASSQDLVGLNQPQHF. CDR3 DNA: TGCGCCAGCAGCCAAGATCTTGTGGGGCTCAATCAGCCCCAGCATTTT.